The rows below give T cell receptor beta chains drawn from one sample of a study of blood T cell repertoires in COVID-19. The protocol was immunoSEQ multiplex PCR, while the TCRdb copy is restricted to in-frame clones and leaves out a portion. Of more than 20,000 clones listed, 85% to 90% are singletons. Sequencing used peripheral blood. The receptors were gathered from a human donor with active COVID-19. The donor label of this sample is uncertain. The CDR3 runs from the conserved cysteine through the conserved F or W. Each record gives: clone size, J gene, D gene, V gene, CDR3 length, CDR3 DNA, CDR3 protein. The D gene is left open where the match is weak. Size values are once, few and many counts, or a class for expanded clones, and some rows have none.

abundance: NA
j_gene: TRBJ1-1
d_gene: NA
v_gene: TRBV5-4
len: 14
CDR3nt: TGTGCCAGCAGCACCGACAGGTGGAACACTGAAGCTTTCTTT
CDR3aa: CASSTDRWNTEAFF

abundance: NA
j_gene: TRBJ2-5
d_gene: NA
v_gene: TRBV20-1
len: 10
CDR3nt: TGCAGTGCCAAAGCAGAGACCCAGTACTTC
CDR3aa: CSAKAETQYF

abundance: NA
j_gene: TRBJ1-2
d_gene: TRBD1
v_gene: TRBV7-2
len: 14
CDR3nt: TGTGCCAGCAGCCCTGGACAGGGGGCCGGGGGCTACACCTTC
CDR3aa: CASSPGQGAGGYTF

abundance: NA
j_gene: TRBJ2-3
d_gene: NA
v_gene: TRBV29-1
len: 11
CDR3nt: TGCAGCGTTGCGCGATCAGGGTGGAATTATTTT
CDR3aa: CSVARSGWNYF

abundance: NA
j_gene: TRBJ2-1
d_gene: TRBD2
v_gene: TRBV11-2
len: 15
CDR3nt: TGTGCCAGCAGTCTGACTAGCGGGTTTTACAATGAGCAGTTCTTC
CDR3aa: CASSLTSGFYNEQFF

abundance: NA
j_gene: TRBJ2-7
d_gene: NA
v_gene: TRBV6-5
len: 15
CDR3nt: TGTGCCAGCAGTTACACCGGGACAATTGCCTACGAGCAGTACTTC
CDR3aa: CASSYTGTIAYEQYF

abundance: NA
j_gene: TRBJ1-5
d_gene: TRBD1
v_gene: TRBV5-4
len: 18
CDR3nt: TGTGCCAGCAGCTTACCCAAAGCCGGACAGGGCATGGGCCAGCCCCAGCATTTT
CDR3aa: CASSLPKAGQGMGQPQHF

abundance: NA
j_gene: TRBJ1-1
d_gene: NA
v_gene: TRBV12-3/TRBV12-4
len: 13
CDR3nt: TGTGCCAGTTCCACAGGGTCGCACACTGAAGCTTTCTTT
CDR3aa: CASSTGSHTEAFF

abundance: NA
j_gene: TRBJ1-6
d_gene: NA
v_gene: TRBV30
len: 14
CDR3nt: TGTGCCTGGAGTGTTCAGGGGCGGAATTCACCCCTCCACTTT
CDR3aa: CAWSVQGRNSPLHF

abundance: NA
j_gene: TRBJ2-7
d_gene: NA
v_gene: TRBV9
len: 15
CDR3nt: TGTGCCAGCAGCCCATTTGTCACAGGGCGTAGCGAGCAGTACTTC
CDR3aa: CASSPFVTGRSEQYF

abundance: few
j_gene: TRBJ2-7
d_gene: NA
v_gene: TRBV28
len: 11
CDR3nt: TGTGCCAGCAGTTCAGAACCCGAGCAGTACTTC
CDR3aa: CASSSEPEQYF

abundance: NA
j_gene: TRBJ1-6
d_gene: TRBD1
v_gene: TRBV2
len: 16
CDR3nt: TGTGCCAGCAGTGAAGCGTCGGACAGGCCAAATTCACCCCTCCACTTT
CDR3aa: CASSEASDRPNSPLHF

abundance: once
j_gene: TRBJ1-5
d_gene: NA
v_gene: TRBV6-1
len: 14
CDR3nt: TGTGCCAGCAGTGAAAGATGGGGAGGCCAGCCCCAGCATTTT
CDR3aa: CASSERWGGQPQHF

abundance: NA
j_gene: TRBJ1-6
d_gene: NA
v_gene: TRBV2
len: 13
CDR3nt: TGTGCCAGCAATGAGGGCAATTGGTCACCCCTCCACTTT
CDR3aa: CASNEGNWSPLHF

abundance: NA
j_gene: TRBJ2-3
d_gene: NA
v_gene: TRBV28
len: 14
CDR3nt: TGTGCAACAGGGGGTCGGGGGGGCACAGATACGCAGTATTTT
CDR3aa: CATGGRGGTDTQYF

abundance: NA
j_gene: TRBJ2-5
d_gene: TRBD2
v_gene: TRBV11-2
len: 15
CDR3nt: TGTGCCAGCAGCTTGTCTAGCGGGGGTGGAGAGACCCAGTACTTC
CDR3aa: CASSLSSGGGETQYF

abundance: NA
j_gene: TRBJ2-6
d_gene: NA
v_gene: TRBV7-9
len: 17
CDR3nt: TGTGCCAGCAGCTTAGTGGAGGGGGCTGCAGGGGCCAACGTCCTGACTTTC
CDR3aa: CASSLVEGAAGANVLTF

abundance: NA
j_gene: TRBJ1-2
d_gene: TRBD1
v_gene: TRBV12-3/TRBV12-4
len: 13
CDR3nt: TGTGCCAGCACCGGGGACAGGGGAGGTGGCTACACCTTC
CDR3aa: CASTGDRGGGYTF

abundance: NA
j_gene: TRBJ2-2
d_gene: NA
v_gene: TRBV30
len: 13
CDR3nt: TGTGCCTGGAGGCGGGGATTTATCGGGGAGCTGTTTTTT
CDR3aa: CAWRRGFIGELFF

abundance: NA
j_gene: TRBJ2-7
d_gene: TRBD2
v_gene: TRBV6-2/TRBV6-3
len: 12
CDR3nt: TGTGCCAGCAGTGAGCGGGGGTACGAGCAGTACTTC
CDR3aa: CASSERGYEQYF

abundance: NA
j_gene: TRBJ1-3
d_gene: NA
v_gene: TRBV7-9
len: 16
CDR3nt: TGTGCCAGCAGCTTAATGGGCATCAGCTCTGGAAACACCATATATTTT
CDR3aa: CASSLMGISSGNTIYF

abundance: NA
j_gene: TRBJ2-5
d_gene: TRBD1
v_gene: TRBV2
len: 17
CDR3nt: TGTGCCAGCAGTAATTCCGGCCGGGACAGGTTCCAAGAGACCCAGTACTTC
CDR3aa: CASSNSGRDRFQETQYF

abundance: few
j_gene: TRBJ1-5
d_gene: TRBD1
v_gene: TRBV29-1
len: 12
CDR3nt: TGCAGCGTTCGGGACAGGGATCAGCCCCAGCATTTT
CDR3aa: CSVRDRDQPQHF

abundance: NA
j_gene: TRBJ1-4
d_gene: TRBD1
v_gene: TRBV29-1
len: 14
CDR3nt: TGCAGCGTCACCACAGGGGGCGAAGCTGAAAAACTGTTTTTT
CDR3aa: CSVTTGGEAEKLFF

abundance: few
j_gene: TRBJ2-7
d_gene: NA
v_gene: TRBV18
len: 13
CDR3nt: TGTGCCAGCTCATCGAACCAGGGTGGGGAGCAGTACTTC
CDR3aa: CASSSNQGGEQYF